This T cell receptor beta chain was identified during a study of blood T cell repertoires in COVID-19. The sample holds one count of this clone. Per the original methods: Reference gene primer amplification gave nucleated cell count estimates. Sequenced by immunoSEQ multiplex PCR; TCRdb stores in-frame clones only, minus some. V and J calls and clone size are those listed in that table; D and trimming were worked out from the DNA. Among under 200,000 clones listed, about 82% were seen once. The ends were cut back, 0 bases at V and 6 bases at J, with 16 bases in the middle. The CDR3 runs 16 residues. Germline CDR1 reads SGHKS; CDR2 reads YYEKEE (reference sequence).

The sequence derives from a man in his 70s with active or convalescent COVID-19. V is TRBV5-5 and J is TRBJ2-1; tentatively, D is TRBD2 (6 bases). Specimen: peripheral blood. In DNA form, the CDR3 reads TGTGCCAGCAGCTTGGTAGGGACTGTCCGGGTCAATGAGCAGTTCTTC. Translated, it gives CASSLVGTVRVNEQFF.